A single sample gave rise to the 24 T cell receptor beta chains below, sequenced in a study of CD8+ T cells in alopecia areata. RNA, once extracted, was reverse transcribed into cDNA for use as the sequencing template. The repertoire was sequenced with immunoSEQ multiplex PCR; TCRdb's copy has only in-frame clones and lacks some. This table holds approximately 210,000 clones, less than 45% found once. Regarding treatment: oral pan-JAK inhibitor, 5-10 mg twice daily. The specimen comprised CD4+ T cells sorted from blood, sampled at approximately week 36, from a patient treated with tofacitinib. The origin of the receptors is a human donor with alopecia areata.

The rearrangement links TRBV11-2 to TRBJ1-2, with a tentative D call TRBD1 (6 bases). In germline, CDR1 is SGHAT, CDR2 FQNNGV. Trimming cost V 6 bases and J 6 bases, with 17 bases left between them. CDR3 length: 14 residues. The CDR3 region has the DNA TGTGCCAGCAGTCCTGGACAGCGTAAAGATGGCTACACCTTC. This codes for CASSPGQRKDGYTF.

Comment on this clone: At the DNA level, this CDR3 is encoded by other sequences in the same sample as well. The chain recombines TRBV11-2 with TRBJ2-1; 7 bases align to TRBD1. Losses at the gene ends were 0 bases for V and 6 bases for J; bases not matched to a gene: 2. CDR1 SGHAT and CDR2 FQNNGV come from the germline V gene. The CDR3 has 14 amino acids. The CDR3 DNA follows: TGTGCCAGCAGCTTAGATAGGGGGCCCAATGAGCAGTTCTTC. Translation: CASSLDRGPNEQFF.

The rearrangement joins TRBV27 to TRBJ2-5, with D perhaps matching TRBD1 (5 bases). The J call is in doubt because the DNA end fits TRBJ2-7 better. From germline, CDR1 is MNHEY and CDR2 SMNVEV (reference sequence). This CDR3 is 14 amino acids long. As DNA, the CDR3 is TGTGCCAGCAGTTTCGATGAACAGGCCAACGAGCAGTACTTC. It codes for CASSFDEQANEQYF.

This chain uses TRBV7-2 with TRBJ1-5; D unclear. The CDR3 loop spans 15 amino acids. CDR1 SGHTA and CDR2 FQGNSA come from the germline V gene. The V end lost 2 bases, the J end lost 0 bases, and 8 bases lay between the germline ends. CDR3 sequence (DNA): TGTGCCAGCAGCTTAACATCTCATAGCAATCAGCCCCAGCATTTT. Translation gives CASSLTSHSNQPQHF.

The gene calls are TRBV7-8 and TRBJ2-3; D possibly corresponds to TRBD2 (6 bases). This CDR3 has 15 residues. The V and J ends lost 5 bases and 2 bases respectively, with 14 bases between them. Germline assignment: CDR1 SGHVS and CDR2 FQNEAQ. This CDR3 reads CASSPRTIPTDTQYF. The CDR3 bases are TGTGCCAGCAGCCCGAGGACTATTCCCACAGATACGCAGTATTTT. The whole variable domain, filled in from reference TRBV7-8 and TRBJ2-3, reads GAGVSQSPRYKVAKRGQDVALRCDPISGHVSLFWYQQALGQGPEFLTYFQNEAQLDKSGLPSDRFFAERPEGSVSTLKIQRTQQEDSAVYLCASSPRTIPTDTQYFGPGTRLTVL.

Only a few counts were recorded for this clone. Other nucleotide sequences from this sample produce the same CDR3. This chain links TRBV11-3 with TRBJ2-3; TRBD2 might be the D (6 bases). The CDR3 has 15 residues. Looked up from germline, CDR1 is SGHNT and CDR2 is YENEEA. Deletions cut 3 bases from V and 0 bases from J, with 10 bases between. CDR3 loop: CASSLGSGSTDTQYF. The CDR3 nucleotides are TGTGCCAGCAGCTTGGGTAGCGGAAGCACAGATACGCAGTATTTT.

This clone was detected only once. The chain has TRBV10-3 and TRBJ2-5, with 10 bases aligning to TRBD1. V was pared by 5 bases and J by 5 bases, with 8 bases of the junction left unmatched. The CDR3 runs 15 residues. CDR1 is ENHRY, CDR2 SYGVKD, per germline. CDR3 bases: TGTGCCATCAGTAACCGGGACAGGGGTATGGAGACCCAGTACTTC. Protein: CAISNRDRGMETQYF.

This rearrangement joins TRBV27 to TRBJ1-5; a possible D gene is TRBD1 (5 bases). Germline CDR1 MNHEY, CDR2 SMNVEV (reference sequence). The germline V and J ends were trimmed by 2 bases and 5 bases, with 7 bases remaining between them. The CDR3 loop spans 13 amino acids. The CDR3 is CASSLRGYQPQHF. Written as DNA, the CDR3 is TGTGCCAGCAGTTTAAGGGGCTATCAGCCCCAGCATTTT.

J is TRBJ2-1 and V is TRBV5-5; D may be TRBD1 (5 bases). The CDR3 extends over 14 amino acids. V lost 2 bases and J 3 bases, leaving 9 bases between the germline ends. The germline V gene encodes CDR1 SGHKS and CDR2 YYEKEE (reference sequence). The DNA of the CDR3 is TGTGCCAGCAGCTTCAGCAGGGTCTACAATGAGCAGTTCTTC. Its translation is CASSFSRVYNEQFF.

The rearrangement uses TRBV14 and TRBJ2-2; D could derive from TRBD1 or TRBD2 (5 bases each). Trimming cost V 3 bases and J 4 bases, with 12 bases left between them. The germline V gene encodes CDR1 SGHDN and CDR2 FVKESK. This CDR3 contains 15 residues. CDR3 DNA sequence: TGTGCCAGCAGCCAGTCCGGGACGGGCACCGGGGAGCTGTTTTTT. Amino acid sequence: CASSQSGTGTGELFF.

This clone was seen more than once but under ten times. The rearrangement joins TRBV6-5 to TRBJ2-5, with 7 bases fitting TRBD2. This CDR3 is 15 amino acids long. V was clipped by 8 bases and J by 1 base; unmatched bases: 10. The germline gives CDR1 MNHEY, CDR2 SVGAGI. CDR3 DNA: TGTGCCAGCCCCCCCCGGGAGGAAATCCAAGAGACCCAGTACTTC. It yields the protein CASPPREEIQETQYF.

The V gene is TRBV25-1, the J gene TRBJ2-3; D tentatively fits TRBD1 or TRBD2 (5 bases each). In germline, CDR1 is MGHDK, CDR2 SYGVNS. The germline V and J ends were trimmed by 4 bases and 2 bases, with 10 bases remaining between them. The CDR3 has 14 amino acids. In nucleotides, the CDR3 is TGTGCCAGCAGTGCCGGGACGGTCACAGATACGCAGTATTTT. Translating it yields CASSAGTVTDTQYF.

The chain is built from TRBV7-2 and TRBJ2-5; no definite D call. Germline V CDR1 and CDR2: SGHTA, FQGNSA. The CDR3 is made up of 15 amino acids. Trimming took 6 bases from V and 1 from J, leaving 15 bases between them. The CDR3, as DNA: TGTGCCAGCAGTCTTACGTCGACCTCCCAAGAGACCCAGTACTTC. The encoded protein is CASSLTSTSQETQYF.

Only a few counts were recorded for this clone. The J gene is TRBJ2-2, the V gene TRBV5-1; 7 nucleotides match TRBD2. The V gene end was trimmed by 7 bases and the J gene end by 4 bases; junction bases not matched to a gene: 7. In germline, CDR1 is SGHRS, CDR2 YFSETQ. CDR3 length equals 14 residues. This CDR3 is CASGLERFTGELFF. The CDR3 region has the DNA TGCGCCAGCGGACTAGAGCGTTTCACCGGGGAGCTGTTTTTT.

The chain links TRBV6-6 to TRBJ1-5; D might be TRBD1 (5 bases). V was pared by 1 base and J by 5 bases, with 15 bases between. This CDR3 region has 16 residues. The germline gives CDR1 MNHNY, CDR2 SVGAGI (reference sequence). Here the CDR3 DNA reads TGTGCCAGCAGTTACTTCGGGGCACAGAATTATCAGCCCCAGCATTTT. Translating gives CASSYFGAQNYQPQHF.

CDR3 DNA: TGTGCCACCCTGGGCGTGGGCAGGGAGTACGAGCAGTACTTC. Translation: CATLGVGREYEQYF. The genes are TRBV6-1 and TRBJ2-7; TRBD1 or TRBD2 may be the D gene (5 bases each). This CDR3 comprises 14 residues. CDR1 is MNHNS, CDR2 SASEGT, per germline. Trimming took 10 bases from V and 4 from J, leaving 20 bases between them.

The chain uses TRBV7-2 and TRBJ1-2; D is perhaps TRBD1 (5 bases). Germline V gene lookup returns CDR1 SGHTA and CDR2 FQGNSA. The CDR3 sequence is 15 residues long. Trimming took off 4 bases at V and 5 bases at J, with 17 bases between the two ends. The CDR3 nucleotides are TGTGCCAGCAGCTCCCTTCCGGGTACAGGTTATGGCTACACCTTC. It yields the protein CASSSLPGTGYGYTF.

The chain uses TRBV4-1 and TRBJ2-2; D unresolved. The ends were cut back, 4 bases at V and 8 bases at J, with 8 bases in the middle. Germline CDR1 MGHRA, CDR2 YSYEKL. The CDR3 has 12 amino acids. In DNA form, the CDR3 reads TGCGCCAGCAGCCTAAGTGCTGGGGAGCTGTTTTTT. Its translation is CASSLSAGELFF.

A few counts support this clone. This chain's CDR3 is CASSLFPGELFF. CDR3 bases: TGTGCCAGCAGTTTATTCCCCGGGGAGCTGTTTTTT. The V call is TRBV27, the J call TRBJ2-2; D is unresolved. The CDR3 runs 12 residues. Germline V CDR1 and CDR2: MNHEY, SMNVEV (reference sequence). The V and J ends lost 1 base and 6 bases respectively, with 3 bases between them.

This clone was counted between two and nine times. This chain uses TRBV2 with TRBJ1-2; no clear D gene. The CDR3 covers 13 residues. Trimming stripped 8 bases from V and 5 bases from J, with 15 bases between. Per germline, CDR1 SNHLY and CDR2 FYNNEI. DNA of the CDR3: TGTGCCAGCTCCCCGTCTCGGGGTTATGGCTACACCTTC. Translated, it gives CASSPSRGYGYTF.

This chain connects TRBV7-6 to TRBJ2-3; D ambiguous. Trimming removed 5 bases from V and 5 bases from J, with 14 bases in between. CDR3 length: 14 amino acids. Per germline, CDR1 SGHVS and CDR2 FNYEAQ. The CDR3 region is CASSPGPAKDTQYF. The CDR3 DNA sequence: TGTGCCAGCAGCCCTGGACCAGCCAAAGATACGCAGTATTTT.

The chain uses TRBV25-1 and TRBJ2-7; 8 positions agree with TRBD1. The CDR3 is 14 residues long. V trimming: 8 bases; J trimming: 7 bases; junction bases outside the gene matches: 13. CDR1 MGHDK and CDR2 SYGVNS come from the germline V gene. Written as DNA, the CDR3 is TGTGCCAGCGTCCCAGGGGGCGTGGATGGGGAGCAGTACTTC. This sequence encodes CASVPGGVDGEQYF.

The chain is built from TRBV27 and TRBJ2-7; 11 nucleotides line up with TRBD2. This CDR3 is built from 16 residues. Germline loops: CDR1 MNHEY, CDR2 SMNVEV (reference sequence). J gave up 5 bases and V 3 bases, and 9 bases lay outside the gene matches. The CDR3 loop reads CASSLIIAGGPHEQYF. Written as DNA, the CDR3 is TGTGCCAGCAGTTTGATCATAGCGGGAGGGCCCCACGAGCAGTACTTC.

The V gene is TRBV25-1, the J gene TRBJ2-7; 8 bases are shared with TRBD2. Germline CDR1 is MGHDK and CDR2 is SYGVNS. This CDR3 contains 16 residues. V shed 1 base, J shed 2 bases, and the junction held 7 bases outside the gene matches. The CDR3: CASSELAGRKTYEQYF. CDR3 bases: TGTGCCAGCAGTGAATTAGCGGGACGTAAAACCTACGAGCAGTACTTC.